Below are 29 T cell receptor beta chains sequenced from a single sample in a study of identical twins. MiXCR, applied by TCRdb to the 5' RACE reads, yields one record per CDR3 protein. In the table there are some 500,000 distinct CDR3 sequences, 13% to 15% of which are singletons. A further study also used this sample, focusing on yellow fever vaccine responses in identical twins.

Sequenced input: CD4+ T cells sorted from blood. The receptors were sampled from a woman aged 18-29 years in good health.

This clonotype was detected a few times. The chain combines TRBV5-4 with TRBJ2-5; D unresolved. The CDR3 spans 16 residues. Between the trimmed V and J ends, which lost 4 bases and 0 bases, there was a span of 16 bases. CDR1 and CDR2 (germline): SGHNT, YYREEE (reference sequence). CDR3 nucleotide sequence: TGTGCCAGCAGCCTTCACCAGACCGCTTACCAAGAGACCCAGTACTTC. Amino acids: CASSLHQTAYQETQYF.

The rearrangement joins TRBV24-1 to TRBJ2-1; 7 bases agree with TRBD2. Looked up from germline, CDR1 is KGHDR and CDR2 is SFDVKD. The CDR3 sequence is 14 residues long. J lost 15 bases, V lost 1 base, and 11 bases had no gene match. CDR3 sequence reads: CATSDFPSGEGGFF. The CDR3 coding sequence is TGTGCCACCAGTGATTTTCCGTCCGGGGAGGGTGGGTTCTTC.

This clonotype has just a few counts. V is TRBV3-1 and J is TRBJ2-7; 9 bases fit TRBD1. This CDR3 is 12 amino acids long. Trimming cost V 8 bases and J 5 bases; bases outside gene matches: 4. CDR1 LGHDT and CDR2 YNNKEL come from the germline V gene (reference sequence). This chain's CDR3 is CASGQGTHEQYF. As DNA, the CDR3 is TGTGCCAGCGGACAGGGGACCCACGAGCAGTACTTC.

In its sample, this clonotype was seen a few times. The CDR3 loop reads CASSLGAGGAYNEQFF. CDR3 nucleotides: TGTGCCAGCAGCTTAGGGGCAGGGGGCGCCTACAATGAGCAGTTCTTC. This sequence joins TRBV7-2 and TRBJ2-1; 8 nucleotides match TRBD1. V dropped 1 base and J dropped 2; count of bases not matched to a gene: 4. The CDR3 consists of 16 residues. In germline, CDR1 is SGHTA, CDR2 FQGNSA.

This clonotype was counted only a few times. CDR3 DNA sequence: TGTGCCAGTGGAAGGGTGGAAAAGAGCGGGAGGGCCCGGGAGACCCAGTACTTC. Its protein is CASGRVEKSGRARETQYF. The V gene is TRBV21-1, the J gene TRBJ2-5; the table assigns TRBD2, which was not confirmed against the DNA. TRBV21-1 is assigned pseudogene status. The CDR3 length is 18 residues.

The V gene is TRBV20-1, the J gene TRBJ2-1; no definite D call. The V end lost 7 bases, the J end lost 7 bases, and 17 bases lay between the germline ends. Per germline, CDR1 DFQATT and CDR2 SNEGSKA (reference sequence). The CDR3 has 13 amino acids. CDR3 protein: CSGLSSVSNEQFF. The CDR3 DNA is TGCAGTGGACTCAGCTCGGTCTCGAATGAGCAGTTCTTC.

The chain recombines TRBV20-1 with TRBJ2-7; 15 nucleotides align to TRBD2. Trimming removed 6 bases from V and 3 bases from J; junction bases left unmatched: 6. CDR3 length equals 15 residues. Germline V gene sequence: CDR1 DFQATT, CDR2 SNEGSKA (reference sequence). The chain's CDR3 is CSAEGTSGRRYEQYF. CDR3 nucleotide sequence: TGCAGTGCGGAAGGGACTAGCGGGAGGCGCTACGAGCAGTACTTC.

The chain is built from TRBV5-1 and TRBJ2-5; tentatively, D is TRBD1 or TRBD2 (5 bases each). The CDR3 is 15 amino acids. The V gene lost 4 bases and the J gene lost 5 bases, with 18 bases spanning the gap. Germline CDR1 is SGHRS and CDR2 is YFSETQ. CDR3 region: CASSTARAWGETQYF. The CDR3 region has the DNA TGCGCCAGCAGCACCGCGCGGGCCTGGGGGGAGACCCAGTACTTC.

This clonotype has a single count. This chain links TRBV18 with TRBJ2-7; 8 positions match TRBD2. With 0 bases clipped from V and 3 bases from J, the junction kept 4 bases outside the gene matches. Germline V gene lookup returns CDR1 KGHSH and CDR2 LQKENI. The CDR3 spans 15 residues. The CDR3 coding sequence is TGTGCCAGCTCACCACCCGGGACTAGTTTCTACGAGCAGTACTTC. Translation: CASSPPGTSFYEQYF.

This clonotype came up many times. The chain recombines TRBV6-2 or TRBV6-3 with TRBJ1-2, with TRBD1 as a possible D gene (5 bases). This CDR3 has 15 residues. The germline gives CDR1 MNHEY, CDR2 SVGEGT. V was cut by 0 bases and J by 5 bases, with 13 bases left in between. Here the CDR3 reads CASSYSMGERYGYTF. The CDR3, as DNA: TGTGCCAGCAGTTACTCGATGGGGGAGCGTTATGGCTACACCTTC.

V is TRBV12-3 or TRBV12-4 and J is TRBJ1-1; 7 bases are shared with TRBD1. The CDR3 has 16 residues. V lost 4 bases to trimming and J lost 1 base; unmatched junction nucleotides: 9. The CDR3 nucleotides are TGTGCCAGCAGTTCCTTCCCGACAGGGCAGAACACTGAAGCTTTCTTT. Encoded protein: CASSSFPTGQNTEAFF.

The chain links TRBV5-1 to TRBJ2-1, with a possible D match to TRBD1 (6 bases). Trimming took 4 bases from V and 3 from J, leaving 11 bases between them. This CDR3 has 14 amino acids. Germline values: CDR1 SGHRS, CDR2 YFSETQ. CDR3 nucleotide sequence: TGCGCCAGCAGCACCGGGACACTCTACAATGAGCAGTTCTTC. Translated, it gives CASSTGTLYNEQFF.

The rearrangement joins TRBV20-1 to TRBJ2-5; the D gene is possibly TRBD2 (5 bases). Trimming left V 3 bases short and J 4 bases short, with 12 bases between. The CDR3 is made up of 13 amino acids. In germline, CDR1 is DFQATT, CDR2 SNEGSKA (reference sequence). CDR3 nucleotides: TGCAGTGCTAGGCCGGGATTTCGAGAGACCCAGTACTTC. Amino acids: CSARPGFRETQYF.

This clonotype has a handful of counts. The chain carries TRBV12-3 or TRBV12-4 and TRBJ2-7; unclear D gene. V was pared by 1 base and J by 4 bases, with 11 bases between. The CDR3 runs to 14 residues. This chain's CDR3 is CASSLVYRSYEQYF. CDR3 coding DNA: TGTGCCAGCAGTTTAGTCTACCGGTCGTACGAGCAGTACTTC.

The CDR3 spells CASSLTSAEQYF. The DNA for the CDR3 is TGTGCCAGCAGCCTGACTAGCGCCGAGCAGTACTTC. The chain employs TRBV28 and TRBJ2-7; TRBD2 agrees at 8 bases. V gave up 6 bases and J gave up 6 bases; unmatched junction bases: 4. There are 12 residues in the CDR3. Per germline, CDR1 MDHEN and CDR2 SYDVKM.

The CDR3 DNA follows: TGTGCCAGCAGCTTAAGCGGGAGTTATAGCAATGAGCAGTTCTTC. As protein: CASSLSGSYSNEQFF. This sequence joins TRBV7-2 and TRBJ2-1, with 8 nucleotides matching TRBD2. This CDR3 contains 15 residues. J gave up 6 bases and V 2 bases, and 6 bases lay outside the gene matches. Germline CDR1 reads SGHTA; CDR2 reads FQGNSA.

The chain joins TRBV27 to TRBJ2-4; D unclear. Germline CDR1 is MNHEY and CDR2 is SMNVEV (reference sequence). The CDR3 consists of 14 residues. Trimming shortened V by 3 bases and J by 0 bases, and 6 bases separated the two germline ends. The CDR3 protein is CASSFNIAKNIQYF. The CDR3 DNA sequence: TGTGCCAGCAGTTTTAATATAGCCAAAAACATTCAGTACTTC.

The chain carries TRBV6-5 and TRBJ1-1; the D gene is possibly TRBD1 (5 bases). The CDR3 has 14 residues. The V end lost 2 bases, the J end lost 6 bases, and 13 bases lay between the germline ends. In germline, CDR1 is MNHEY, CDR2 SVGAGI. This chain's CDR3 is CASSYGVRVAEAFF. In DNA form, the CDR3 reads TGTGCCAGCAGTTACGGCGTCAGGGTGGCTGAAGCTTTCTTT.

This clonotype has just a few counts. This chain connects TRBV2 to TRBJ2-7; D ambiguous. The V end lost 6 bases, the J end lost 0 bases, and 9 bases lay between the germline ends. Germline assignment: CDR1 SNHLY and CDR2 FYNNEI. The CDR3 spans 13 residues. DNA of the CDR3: TGTGCCAGCAGGGTCGGCGTCTCCTACGAGCAGTACTTC. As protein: CASRVGVSYEQYF. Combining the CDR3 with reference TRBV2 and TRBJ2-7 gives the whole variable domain EPEVTQTPSHQVTQMGQEVILRCVPISNHLYFYWYRQILGQKVEFLVSFYNNEISEKSEIFDDQFSVERPDGSNFTLKIRSTKLEDSAMYFCASRVGVSYEQYFGPGTRLTVT.

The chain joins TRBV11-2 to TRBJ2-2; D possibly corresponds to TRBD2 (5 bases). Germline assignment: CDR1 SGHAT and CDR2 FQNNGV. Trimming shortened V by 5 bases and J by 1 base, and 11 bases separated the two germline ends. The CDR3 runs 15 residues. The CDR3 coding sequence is TGTGCCAGCAGCCCACGGGAACAGAACACCGGGGAGCTGTTTTTT. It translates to CASSPREQNTGELFF.

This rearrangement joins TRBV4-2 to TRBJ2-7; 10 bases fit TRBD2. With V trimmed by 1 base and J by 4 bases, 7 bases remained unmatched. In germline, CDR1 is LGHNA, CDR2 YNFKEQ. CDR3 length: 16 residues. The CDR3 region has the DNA TGTGCCAGCAGCCAAGCGGGTCTAGCGGGAGCTTACGAGCAGTACTTC. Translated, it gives CASSQAGLAGAYEQYF.

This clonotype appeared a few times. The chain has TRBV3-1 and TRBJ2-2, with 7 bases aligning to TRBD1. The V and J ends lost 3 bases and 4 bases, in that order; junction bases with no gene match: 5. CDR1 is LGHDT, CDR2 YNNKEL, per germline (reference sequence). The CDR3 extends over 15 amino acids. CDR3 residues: CASSHSDRITGELFF. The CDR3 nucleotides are TGTGCCAGCAGCCATTCGGACAGGATCACCGGGGAGCTGTTTTTT.

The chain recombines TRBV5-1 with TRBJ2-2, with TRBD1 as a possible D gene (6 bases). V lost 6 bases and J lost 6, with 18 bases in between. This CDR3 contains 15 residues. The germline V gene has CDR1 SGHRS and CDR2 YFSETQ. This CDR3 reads CASTTSLTGSGELFF. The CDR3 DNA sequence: TGCGCCAGCACCACGTCGTTAACAGGGTCCGGGGAGCTGTTTTTT. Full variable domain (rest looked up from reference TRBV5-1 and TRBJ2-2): KAGVTQTPRYLIKTRGQQVTLSCSPISGHRSVSWYQQTPGQGLQFLFEYFSETQRNKGNFPGRFSGRQFSNSRSEMNVSTLELGDSALYLCASTTSLTGSGELFFGEGSRLTVL.

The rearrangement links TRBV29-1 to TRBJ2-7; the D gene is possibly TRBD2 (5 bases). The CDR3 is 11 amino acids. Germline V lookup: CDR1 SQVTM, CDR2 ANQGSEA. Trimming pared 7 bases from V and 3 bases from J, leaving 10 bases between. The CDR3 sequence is CSAGELYEQYF. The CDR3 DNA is TGCAGCGCCGGGGAACTCTACGAGCAGTACTTC.

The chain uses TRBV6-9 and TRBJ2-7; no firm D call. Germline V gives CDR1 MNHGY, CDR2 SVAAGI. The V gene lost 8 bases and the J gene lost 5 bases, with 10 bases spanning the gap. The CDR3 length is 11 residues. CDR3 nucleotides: TGTGCCAGCCGGGCAGCAAACGAGCAGTACTTC. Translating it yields CASRAANEQYF.

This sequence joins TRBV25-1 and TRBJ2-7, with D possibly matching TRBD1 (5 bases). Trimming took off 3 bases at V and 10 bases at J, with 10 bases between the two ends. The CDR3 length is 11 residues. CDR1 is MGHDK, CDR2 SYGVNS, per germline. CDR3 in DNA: TGTGCCAGCAGTGACTCCTGGGGCCAGTACTTC. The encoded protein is CASSDSWGQYF.

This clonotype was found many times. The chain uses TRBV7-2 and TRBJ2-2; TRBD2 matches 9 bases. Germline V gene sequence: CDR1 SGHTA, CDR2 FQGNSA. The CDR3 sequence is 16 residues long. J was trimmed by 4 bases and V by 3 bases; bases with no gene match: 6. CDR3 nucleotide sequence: TGTGCCAGCAGCTTGGCGGGAGGGCCTCGCACCGGGGAGCTGTTTTTT. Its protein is CASSLAGGPRTGELFF.

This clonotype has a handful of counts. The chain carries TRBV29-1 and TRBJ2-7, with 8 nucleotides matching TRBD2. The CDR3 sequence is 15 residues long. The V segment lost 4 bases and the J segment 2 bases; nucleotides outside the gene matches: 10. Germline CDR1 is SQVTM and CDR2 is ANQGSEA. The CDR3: CSVAPQTGGPYEQYF. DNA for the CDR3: TGCAGCGTTGCCCCACAGACGGGAGGGCCCTACGAGCAGTACTTC.

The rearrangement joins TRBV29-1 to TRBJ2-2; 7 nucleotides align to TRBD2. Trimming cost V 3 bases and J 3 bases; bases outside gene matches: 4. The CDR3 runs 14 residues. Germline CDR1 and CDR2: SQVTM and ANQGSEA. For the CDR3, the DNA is TGCAGCGTTGACGGCGGGAGAGACACCGGGGAGCTGTTTTTT. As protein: CSVDGGRDTGELFF.